This is a list of T cell receptor beta chains from one sample in a study of T cell repertoires in cytomegalovirus infection. TCRdb passed the reads through MiXCR, listing each CDR3 protein once. The data hold hundreds of thousands of distinct CDR3 sequences, with over 7.5% observed a single time. The sequencing sample was made of PBMCs. Receptor source: a human donor in good health (CMV status not recorded). Some clones in this sample may be carry-over from other donors' samples. CDR3s include the opening cysteine and the closing phenylalanine or tryptophan. Each record gives: V gene, clone size, D gene, J gene, CDR3 DNA, CDR3 protein. A D gene is named only where the DNA matches it firmly. For some rows the clone size is stated as once, few or many, or as a class when expanded; others skip it.

v_call: TRBV6-2/TRBV6-3
clone_size: many
d_call: TRBD2
j_call: TRBJ2-3
cdr3_nt: TGTGCCAGCAGTTACCCGACTAGCGATACGCAGTATTTT
cdr3_aa: CASSYPTSDTQYF

v_call: TRBV19
clone_size: NA
d_call: NA
j_call: TRBJ2-1
cdr3_nt: TGTGCCAGCACTTCAAGGCTCCTCAATGAGCAGTTCTTC
cdr3_aa: CASTSRLLNEQFF

v_call: TRBV7-8
clone_size: many
d_call: NA
j_call: TRBJ2-7
cdr3_nt: TGTGCCAGCAGCTTGTCCGGGAATCCGCGCAGCGAGCAGTACTTC
cdr3_aa: CASSLSGNPRSEQYF

v_call: TRBV5-5
clone_size: NA
d_call: TRBD2
j_call: TRBJ2-2
cdr3_nt: TGTGCCAGCAGACTAGCGGGGGCCTATTCCGGGGAGCTGTTTTTT
cdr3_aa: CASRLAGAYSGELFF

v_call: TRBV7-9
clone_size: many
d_call: NA
j_call: TRBJ2-6
cdr3_nt: TGTGCCAGCAGCCCAAGAGGACAGGGAGGGACGGGGGCCAACGTCCTGACTTTC
cdr3_aa: CASSPRGQGGTGANVLTF

v_call: TRBV7-2
clone_size: few
d_call: NA
j_call: TRBJ1-4
cdr3_nt: TGTGCCAGCAGCTGGGGGAGGTTTAATGAAAAACTGTTTTTT
cdr3_aa: CASSWGRFNEKLFF

v_call: TRBV14
clone_size: few
d_call: NA
j_call: TRBJ2-3
cdr3_nt: TGTGCCAGCAGCCAGGCGACAGGTTTTAGCACAGATACGCAGTATTTT
cdr3_aa: CASSQATGFSTDTQYF

v_call: TRBV20-1
clone_size: few
d_call: NA
j_call: TRBJ1-5
cdr3_nt: TGCAGTGCTAGAGACGCGCCCCAGCATTTT
cdr3_aa: CSARDAPQHF

v_call: TRBV9
clone_size: medium-sized
d_call: NA
j_call: TRBJ2-1
cdr3_nt: TGTGCCAGCAGCGACCCCATAACATCGGCAAGGTACAATGAGCAGTTCTTC
cdr3_aa: CASSDPITSARYNEQFF

v_call: TRBV4-3
clone_size: few
d_call: NA
j_call: TRBJ2-2
cdr3_nt: TGCGCCAGCAGCCAAGAACTAGGATTGAACGGGGAGCTGTTTTTT
cdr3_aa: CASSQELGLNGELFF

v_call: TRBV7-6
clone_size: NA
d_call: NA
j_call: TRBJ2-3
cdr3_nt: TGTGCCAGCAGCTTAGCCAGAGCCACAGATACGCAGTATTTT
cdr3_aa: CASSLARATDTQYF

v_call: TRBV7-2
clone_size: many
d_call: TRBD1
j_call: TRBJ1-1
cdr3_nt: TGTGCCAGCAACCCCGCAGGGGGGACCACTGAAGCTTTCTTT
cdr3_aa: CASNPAGGTTEAFF

v_call: TRBV29-1
clone_size: many
d_call: NA
j_call: TRBJ1-2
cdr3_nt: TGCAGCGTTGGTACAGGCGTCGAGAACTATGGCTACACCTTC
cdr3_aa: CSVGTGVENYGYTF

v_call: TRBV7-2
clone_size: many
d_call: NA
j_call: TRBJ1-5
cdr3_nt: TGTGCCAGCAGCCTACCGGACGGGCAGCCCCAGCATTTT
cdr3_aa: CASSLPDGQPQHF

v_call: TRBV4-3
clone_size: few
d_call: TRBD1
j_call: TRBJ2-6
cdr3_nt: TGCGCCAGCAGCCAGACCGGGACAGGGAACGCTGGGGCCAACGTCCTGACTTTC
cdr3_aa: CASSQTGTGNAGANVLTF

v_call: TRBV7-6
clone_size: few
d_call: TRBD1
j_call: TRBJ1-1
cdr3_nt: TGTGCCACCAGACAGGGAAAAGACACTGAAGCTTTCTTT
cdr3_aa: CATRQGKDTEAFF

v_call: TRBV11-2
clone_size: NA
d_call: TRBD2
j_call: TRBJ2-1
cdr3_nt: TGTGCCAGCAGCTTACTTACTAGCGGGGGGTTGAATGAGCAGTTCTTC
cdr3_aa: CASSLLTSGGLNEQFF

v_call: TRBV7-9
clone_size: few
d_call: NA
j_call: TRBJ2-2
cdr3_nt: TGTGCCAGCAGCTTATCTGCCGGGGTGAACACCGGGGAGCTGTTTTTT
cdr3_aa: CASSLSAGVNTGELFF

v_call: TRBV28
clone_size: few
d_call: NA
j_call: TRBJ1-2
cdr3_nt: TGTGCCAGCAGTTTCGGGGGGAGCTATGGCTACACCTTC
cdr3_aa: CASSFGGSYGYTF

v_call: TRBV7-6
clone_size: many
d_call: NA
j_call: TRBJ2-3
cdr3_nt: TGTGCCAGCAGCCCTCGGGTGGCTGGCACAGATACGCAGTATTTT
cdr3_aa: CASSPRVAGTDTQYF

v_call: TRBV28
clone_size: NA
d_call: TRBD2
j_call: TRBJ2-5
cdr3_nt: TGTGCCAGCAGGACTACTAGCGGGAGCACCAAGTACCAAGAGACCCAGTACTTC
cdr3_aa: CASRTTSGSTKYQETQYF

v_call: TRBV30
clone_size: few
d_call: NA
j_call: TRBJ2-2
cdr3_nt: TGTGCCTGGAGGGGGGGGCAGGGGGCGCCCACCGGGGAGCTGTTTTTT
cdr3_aa: CAWRGGQGAPTGELFF

v_call: TRBV7-2
clone_size: NA
d_call: NA
j_call: TRBJ2-5
cdr3_nt: TGTGCCAGCAGCTTCTTCGGACTCGGGGAGACCCAGTACTTC
cdr3_aa: CASSFFGLGETQYF

v_call: TRBV6-8
clone_size: NA
d_call: NA
j_call: TRBJ1-5
cdr3_nt: TGTGCCAGCAGTCAGCATCATCGTCAGCCCCAGCATTTT
cdr3_aa: CASSQHHRQPQHF

v_call: TRBV7-2
clone_size: many
d_call: NA
j_call: TRBJ1-3
cdr3_nt: TGTGCCAGCAGCTTAATAGCGGCGGAGAGCTCTGGAAACACCATATATTTT
cdr3_aa: CASSLIAAESSGNTIYF

v_call: TRBV7-9
clone_size: many
d_call: NA
j_call: TRBJ2-3
cdr3_nt: TGTGCCAGCAGCTTAACAGGGGGGGCAGATACGCAGTATTTT
cdr3_aa: CASSLTGGADTQYF

v_call: TRBV7-2
clone_size: once
d_call: NA
j_call: TRBJ2-1
cdr3_nt: TGTGCCAGCAGCTCCTTTTCGGTTGAGCAGTTCTTC
cdr3_aa: CASSSFSVEQFF

v_call: TRBV7-2
clone_size: few
d_call: NA
j_call: TRBJ1-4
cdr3_nt: TGTGCCAGCAGTCTGAGCGGGGGGCAGGTTGAAAAACTGTTTTTT
cdr3_aa: CASSLSGGQVEKLFF

v_call: TRBV7-3
clone_size: few
d_call: NA
j_call: TRBJ2-1
cdr3_nt: TGTGCCAGCGGCCTCCAGACCGGAACCTACAATGAGCAGTTCTTC
cdr3_aa: CASGLQTGTYNEQFF

v_call: TRBV27
clone_size: few
d_call: TRBD2
j_call: TRBJ2-1
cdr3_nt: TGTGCCAGCAGCTTGACTAGCCCCAGGAATGAGCAGTTCTTC
cdr3_aa: CASSLTSPRNEQFF

v_call: TRBV28
clone_size: many
d_call: NA
j_call: TRBJ2-3
cdr3_nt: TGTGCCAGCAGTTTAAGCCCTGTCACAGATACGCAGTATTTT
cdr3_aa: CASSLSPVTDTQYF

v_call: TRBV7-2
clone_size: many
d_call: TRBD2
j_call: TRBJ2-7
cdr3_nt: TGTGCCAGCAGCTCTATGGGAGGGCGGGGGGTCCTCGGGGAGCAGTACTTC
cdr3_aa: CASSSMGGRGVLGEQYF

v_call: TRBV6-2/TRBV6-3
clone_size: NA
d_call: NA
j_call: TRBJ2-7
cdr3_nt: TGTGCCACCACTCCCGTCCTTCACTACGAGCAGTACTTC
cdr3_aa: CATTPVLHYEQYF

v_call: TRBV7-2
clone_size: many
d_call: TRBD1
j_call: TRBJ2-1
cdr3_nt: TGTGCCAGCAGCTTAGACTGGCGGAGCGGGACAGGGAACAATGAGCAGTTCTTC
cdr3_aa: CASSLDWRSGTGNNEQFF

v_call: TRBV12-3/TRBV12-4
clone_size: NA
d_call: NA
j_call: TRBJ2-1
cdr3_nt: TGTGCCAGCAGTCCTGGGGGTTACTCCTACAATGAGCAGTTCTTC
cdr3_aa: CASSPGGYSYNEQFF

v_call: TRBV4-3
clone_size: many
d_call: NA
j_call: TRBJ1-2
cdr3_nt: TGCGCCAGCAGCCAAGAAAAGGGACGGCCTTCTTATGGCTACACCTTC
cdr3_aa: CASSQEKGRPSYGYTF

v_call: TRBV19
clone_size: few
d_call: TRBD2
j_call: TRBJ2-3
cdr3_nt: TGTGCCAGTACCCCTAGCGGGAGGGGTAGCACAGATACGCAGTATTTT
cdr3_aa: CASTPSGRGSTDTQYF

v_call: TRBV6-1
clone_size: many
d_call: NA
j_call: TRBJ2-1
cdr3_nt: TGTGCCAGCAGTGAAGAAGGTAGAGGGACCGTTTACAATGAGCAGTTCTTC
cdr3_aa: CASSEEGRGTVYNEQFF

v_call: TRBV6-1
clone_size: many
d_call: TRBD1
j_call: TRBJ2-7
cdr3_nt: TGTGCCAGCAGGCCGGCTGGGTATGATTATGCCGGGACAGGGGATTACGAGCAGTACTTC
cdr3_aa: CASRPAGYDYAGTGDYEQYF

v_call: TRBV6-6
clone_size: NA
d_call: NA
j_call: TRBJ1-1
cdr3_nt: TGTGCCAGCAGTTACTCGGCGGTTGGGAAGGGCCCTAGCACTGAAGCTTTCTTT
cdr3_aa: CASSYSAVGKGPSTEAFF

v_call: TRBV7-4
clone_size: few
d_call: NA
j_call: TRBJ2-3
cdr3_nt: TGTGCCAGCAGCTTAACGACGAATACGCAGTATTTT
cdr3_aa: CASSLTTNTQYF

v_call: TRBV2
clone_size: few
d_call: TRBD1
j_call: TRBJ2-1
cdr3_nt: TGTGCCAGCAGTCTAAACAGGGGCACCTACAATGAGCAGTTCTTC
cdr3_aa: CASSLNRGTYNEQFF

v_call: TRBV12-3/TRBV12-4
clone_size: NA
d_call: TRBD2
j_call: TRBJ2-1
cdr3_nt: TGTGCCAGCAGTCCAGCGGGACGCTCCTACAATGAGCAGTTCTTC
cdr3_aa: CASSPAGRSYNEQFF

v_call: TRBV6-1
clone_size: many
d_call: NA
j_call: TRBJ2-5
cdr3_nt: TGTGCCAGCAGTGAAGCGTATAGGAGGACGGACCTTCGGAAGACCCAGTACTTC
cdr3_aa: CASSEAYRRTDLRKTQYF

v_call: TRBV27
clone_size: NA
d_call: TRBD1
j_call: TRBJ1-1
cdr3_nt: TGTGCCAGCAGTTTAACAGCAGGGGGTGACACTGAAGCTTTCTTT
cdr3_aa: CASSLTAGGDTEAFF